The table lists the clone carrying this TCR beta chain with a few counts. The junction had 4 bases not matched to a gene; V was cut back by 2 bases and J by 5 bases. Germline loops: CDR1 LGHDT, CDR2 YNNKEL (reference sequence). CDR3 length: 14 amino acids. This entry belongs to a study of T cells in Graves' hyperthyroidism and ophthalmopathy. Amplification targeted TCR beta CDR3 regions from RNA transcripts. The HTBI primer set drove a first-round RT-PCR of the TCR CDR3. TCRdb reprocessed the multiplex PCR reads with MiXCR, giving one entry per CDR3 protein. The table lists about 500,000 distinct CDR3 sequences, over 15% of them singletons, with about 17% in the top ten. Patients were aged 18 to 65, had disease duration under 2 months, and had newly diagnosed hyperthyroidism.

This chain links TRBV3-1 with TRBJ2-5; 8 bases agree with TRBD2. This TCR derives from a woman aged 18-35 years with Graves' hyperthyroidism. The material sequenced was blood. CDR3 nucleotides: TGTGCCAGCAGCCAAAGACTAGCGAGGGAGACCCAGTACTTC. Translation gives CASSQRLARETQYF.